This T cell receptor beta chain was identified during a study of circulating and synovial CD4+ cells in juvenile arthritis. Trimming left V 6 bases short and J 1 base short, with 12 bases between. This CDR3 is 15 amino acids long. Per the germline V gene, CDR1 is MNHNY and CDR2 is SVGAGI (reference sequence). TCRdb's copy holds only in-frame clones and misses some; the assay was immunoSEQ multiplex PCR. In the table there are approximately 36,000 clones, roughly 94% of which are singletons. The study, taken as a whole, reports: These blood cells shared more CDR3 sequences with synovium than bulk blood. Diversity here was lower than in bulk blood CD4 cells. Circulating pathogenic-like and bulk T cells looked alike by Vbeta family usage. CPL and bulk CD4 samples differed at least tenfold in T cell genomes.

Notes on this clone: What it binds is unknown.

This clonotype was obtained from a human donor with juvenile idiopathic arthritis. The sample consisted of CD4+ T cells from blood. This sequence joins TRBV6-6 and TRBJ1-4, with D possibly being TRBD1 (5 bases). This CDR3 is CASSDTGVTNEKLFF. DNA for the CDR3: TGTGCCAGCAGCGACACGGGGGTAACTAATGAAAAACTGTTTTTT.